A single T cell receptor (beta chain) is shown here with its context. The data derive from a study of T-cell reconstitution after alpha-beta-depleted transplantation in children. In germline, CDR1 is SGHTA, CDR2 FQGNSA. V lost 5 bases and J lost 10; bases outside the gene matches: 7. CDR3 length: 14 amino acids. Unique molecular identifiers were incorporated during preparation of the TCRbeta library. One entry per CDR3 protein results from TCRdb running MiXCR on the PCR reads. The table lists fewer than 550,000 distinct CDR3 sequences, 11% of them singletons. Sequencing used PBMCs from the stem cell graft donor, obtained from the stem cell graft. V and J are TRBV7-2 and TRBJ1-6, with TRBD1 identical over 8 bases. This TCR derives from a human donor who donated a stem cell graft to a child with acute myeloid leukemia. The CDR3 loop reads CASSPQGGLSPLHF. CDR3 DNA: TGTGCCAGCAGCCCACAGGGGGGCTTGTCACCCCTCCACTTT.